This is a list of T cell receptor beta chains from one sample in a study of control samples from healthy donors and cancer patients. Repertoires were generated with immunoSEQ multiplex PCR, while TCRdb's copy carries only in-frame clones and drops some. The table records fewer than 100,000 clones, more than 75% of them present only once. Sequenced: blood. These receptors originate from a man aged 60 to 75 in good health. Each CDR3 is given with its conserved first and last residue. D genes are given only for firm matches. Clone size, where shown, is once, few, many, or a class for clones that have expanded.

>-|-|TRBV2|TRBJ2-1
TGTGCCAGCAGTGTAGGCAGTCCGAACTACAATGAGCAGTTCTTC
CASSVGSPNYNEQFF
>-|TRBD2|TRBV5-4|TRBJ2-1
TGTGCCAGCAGCTCGGTGGGGGGGAGTTACAATGAGCAGTTCTTC
CASSSVGGSYNEQFF
>-|-|TRBV5-1|TRBJ2-7
TGCGCCAGCCAAGAAGGGGCGGGGGCCACCTACGAGCAGTACTTC
CASQEGAGATYEQYF
>-|-|TRBV12-5|TRBJ1-1
TGTGCTAGTGGTTTAAGTCAGGGGAACACTGAAGCTTTCTTT
CASGLSQGNTEAFF
>-|TRBD1|TRBV19|TRBJ1-5
TGTGCCAGTATTGGGACAGGTTACAATCAGCCCCAGCATTTT
CASIGTGYNQPQHF
>-|TRBD1|TRBV28|TRBJ2-3
TGTGCCAGCAGTTTTGTGGCGGGACAGGGGGCGGATACGCAGTATTTT
CASSFVAGQGADTQYF
>-|TRBD1|TRBV20-1|TRBJ1-2
TGCAGTGCTAGTAAGGGGGCGGGTGGCTACACCTTC
CSASKGAGGYTF
>-|TRBD1|TRBV7-9|TRBJ2-3
TGTGCCAGCAGCAAAACGACAGGGTCAGCAGATACGCAGTATTTT
CASSKTTGSADTQYF
>-|TRBD1|TRBV10-3|TRBJ2-5
TGTGCCATCAGGATGGGGACAGGCCTCTGGGAGACCCAGTACTTC
CAIRMGTGLWETQYF
>-|TRBD1|TRBV3-1/TRBV3-2|TRBJ1-3
TGTGCCAGCAGCCAAGATGGGACAGGGCTCTCTGGAAACACCATATATTTT
CASSQDGTGLSGNTIYF
>-|TRBD2|TRBV28|TRBJ2-2
TGTGCCAGCAGTTTATTTGATCTAGCGGTGGGGCCCGGGGAGCTGTTTTTT
CASSLFDLAVGPGELFF
>-|-|TRBV15|TRBJ2-5
TGTGCCACCAGCAGAGATGATCGAGGGGTAGGAGAGACCCAGTACTTC
CATSRDDRGVGETQYF
>-|-|TRBV15|TRBJ1-3
TGTGCCACCAGCCAAGGCGGGAGGGCGCGAAACACCATATATTTT
CATSQGGRARNTIYF
>-|-|TRBV6-5|TRBJ2-7
TGTGCCAGCAGTTACCTGGCGGGCTCCTACGAGCAGTACTTC
CASSYLAGSYEQYF
>-|TRBD1|TRBV6-5|TRBJ2-3
TGTGCCAGCAACCCGCCAGGGGGCGCGGATACGCAGTATTTT
CASNPPGGADTQYF
>-|-|TRBV4-1|TRBJ1-4
TGCGCCAGCAGCCCCCGTGGCGATGCTAATGAAAAACTGTTTTTT
CASSPRGDANEKLFF
>-|-|TRBV27|TRBJ2-7
TGTGCCAGCAGTTGGGGCCGGCCCCACGAGCAGTACTTC
CASSWGRPHEQYF
>-|-|TRBV30|TRBJ1-6
TGTGCCTGTGCGGGCTCCTATAATTCACCCCTCCACTTT
CACAGSYNSPLHF
>-|-|TRBV2|TRBJ2-5
TGTGCCAGCAGCGCCAAAGAGACCCAGTACTTC
CASSAKETQYF
>-|-|TRBV15|TRBJ1-5
TGTGCCACCAGCAGAGGGGGCCAGGGAATCAATCAGCCCCAGCATTTT
CATSRGGQGINQPQHF
>-|-|TRBV6-5|TRBJ2-7
TGTGCCATATTTAATCACCTCTCCTACGAGCAGTACTTC
CAIFNHLSYEQYF
>-|-|TRBV30|TRBJ2-7
TGTGCCTGGAGTGTACTCGAGGGTACCTACGAGCAGTACTTC
CAWSVLEGTYEQYF
>few|-|TRBV6-5|TRBJ1-2
TGTGCCAGCTGGGCCTTCTCGGATGGCTACACCTTC
CASWAFSDGYTF
>-|TRBD2|TRBV4-2|TRBJ2-1
TGTGCCAGCAGCCAAGTTAGCGGGGGTACCAATGAGCAGTTCTTC
CASSQVSGGTNEQFF
>few|-|TRBV30|TRBJ1-4
TGTGCCTGGAGCCGTATGTTGGGGAGGGGAAATGAAAAACTGTTTTTT
CAWSRMLGRGNEKLFF
>many|TRBD1|TRBV28|TRBJ2-7
TGTGCCAGCAGTTTGGGGACAGGGATCCCCTCCTACGAGCAGTACTTC
CASSLGTGIPSYEQYF
>-|TRBD2|TRBV9|TRBJ2-1
TGTGCCAGCAGCGTAACTAGCGGGGATGAGCAGTTCTTC
CASSVTSGDEQFF
>-|-|TRBV18|TRBJ1-1
TGTGCCAGCTCATTTCAGAACACTGAAGCTTTCTTT
CASSFQNTEAFF
>-|-|TRBV2|TRBJ2-1
TGTGCCAGCGGGGCGGATTACAATGAGCAGTTCTTC
CASGADYNEQFF
>-|TRBD2|TRBV15|TRBJ2-5
TGTGCCACCAGCAGAGCGACTAGCGGGAGTCGAGAGACCCAGTACTTC
CATSRATSGSRETQYF
>-|TRBD1|TRBV10-3|TRBJ1-2
TGTGCCATCAGTGAATCCGACAGGGCGGGCGGCTACACCTTC
CAISESDRAGGYTF
>few|-|TRBV27|TRBJ1-6
TGTGCCAGCAGTCTAGAGCCGGCCTCCTATAATTCACCCCTCCACTTT
CASSLEPASYNSPLHF